This note documents a single T cell receptor (beta chain) sequence. Its antigen is currently unknown. The data originate from a study of cytomegalovirus exposure and HLA in healthy donors. Study results and caveats: TCR beta sequences reportedly predicted most subjects' HLA-A and HLA-B alleles accurately. Researchers had no immune exposure information except CMV serostatus available.

Germline CDR1 is SNHLY and CDR2 is FYNNEI. This CDR3 has 13 amino acids. Researchers ran the PCR with 60 Vbeta and 13 Jbeta primers. Assay: immunoSEQ multiplex PCR; the TCRdb copy retains only in-frame clones and omits some. The table shows more than 150,000 clones, with roughly 79% occurring only once. This TCR came from a man aged 50 to 60 in good health and CMV-seropositive. The sample was PBMCs. The V gene is TRBV2, the J gene TRBJ2-1, with 9 bases fitting TRBD1. The chain's CDR3 is CATRDRVHNEQFF. In nucleotides, the CDR3 is TGTGCGACACGGGACAGGGTGCACAATGAGCAGTTCTTC. Filled out from reference TRBV2 and TRBJ2-1, the complete variable domain reads EPEVTQTPSHQVTQMGQEVILRCVPISNHLYFYWYRQILGQKVEFLVSFYNNEISEKSEIFDDQFSVERPDGSNFTLKIRSTKLEDSAMYFCATRDRVHNEQFFGPGTRLTVL.